The 28 T cell receptor beta chains below come from one sample, sequenced in a study of CD8+CD57+ T cells in acquired aplastic anemia. TCR beta VDJ and CDR3 were profiled, and genomic DNA was the template. TCRdb itself ran the reads through MiXCR, one entry per CDR3 protein. The sample holds roughly 130,000 distinct CDR3 sequences; around 46% are singletons and the top ten take 2% to 3%. Input material: sorted CD4+, CD8+, or CD8+CD57+ T cells (not recorded which) from PBMCs. The receptors here all came from a human donor in good health, serving as a control.

At least ten counts were recorded for this clonotype. The chain recombines TRBV20-1 with TRBJ2-5; the D gene could be TRBD1 or TRBD2 (5 bases each). This CDR3 is 13 amino acids long. Germline-derived CDR1 and CDR2 are DFQATT and SNEGSKA (reference sequence). V was shortened by 3 bases and J by 5 bases, with 13 bases between the two germline ends. CDR3 amino acids: CSARGEDGETQYF. In DNA form, the CDR3 reads TGCAGTGCTAGGGGGGAAGATGGGGAGACCCAGTACTTC.

This sequence joins TRBV19 and TRBJ1-2, with TRBD1 matching over 7 bases. V lost 6 bases, J lost 4 bases, and 5 bases stayed unmatched. This CDR3 region has 13 residues. CDR1 LNHDA and CDR2 SQIVND come from the germline V gene (reference sequence). The DNA of the CDR3 is TGTGCCAGTAGGGGGACAGACGCCTATGGCTACACCTTC. It specifies CASRGTDAYGYTF.

This clonotype occurred many times. The chain has TRBV7-9 and TRBJ2-1; D is undetermined. From germline, CDR1 is SEHNR and CDR2 FQNEAQ (reference sequence). Trimming pared 2 bases from V and 8 bases from J, leaving 4 bases between. There are 11 residues in the CDR3. CDR3 sequence: CASSLFDEQFF. As DNA, the CDR3 is TGTGCCAGCAGCTTATTCGATGAGCAGTTCTTC.

J is TRBJ2-1 and V is TRBV2, with 10 bases identical to TRBD1. V was clipped by 5 bases and J by 5 bases; unmatched bases: 3. CDR1 and CDR2 (germline): SNHLY, FYNNEI. This CDR3 region has 14 residues. The CDR3 is CASSRTGGDNEQFF. For the CDR3, the DNA is TGTGCCAGCAGTCGGACAGGGGGGGACAATGAGCAGTTCTTC.

V usage is TRBV19 and J usage is TRBJ1-5; TRBD1 is a possible D gene (5 bases). Germline V gene data show CDR1 as LNHDA and CDR2 as SQIVND (reference sequence). Trimming shortened V by 7 bases and J by 0 bases, and 22 bases separated the two germline ends. This CDR3 has 18 amino acids. The CDR3 loop is CASTPLGRIPNSNQPQHF. In nucleotides, the CDR3 is TGTGCCAGTACCCCATTGGGACGCATCCCGAATAGCAATCAGCCCCAGCATTTT.

This clonotype was detected only once. The chain has TRBV29-1 and TRBJ1-2; possibly TRBD1 for D (5 bases). The CDR3 length is 12 residues. Trimming took off 4 bases at V and 5 bases at J, with 11 bases between the two ends. CDR1 is SQVTM, CDR2 ANQGSEA, per germline. The CDR3 sequence is CSVAVGGYGYTF. The DNA for the CDR3 is TGCAGCGTTGCCGTTGGGGGATATGGCTACACCTTC.

The chain carries TRBV14 and TRBJ1-1; perhaps TRBD1 as D (5 bases). With 1 base removed from V and 6 bases from J, the gap between germline ends came to 12 bases. There are 14 residues in the CDR3. Germline V gene lookup returns CDR1 SGHDN and CDR2 FVKESK. CDR3 sequence reads: CASSQAQGLSEAFF. The CDR3 coding sequence is TGTGCCAGCAGCCAAGCGCAGGGTTTGTCTGAAGCTTTCTTT.

The sample holds a few counts of this clonotype. V and J are TRBV15 and TRBJ2-7; 9 bases line up with TRBD2. Trimming at V came to 3 bases and at J to 8 bases, leaving 11 bases not matched to a gene. Germline CDR1 is LNHNV and CDR2 is YYDKDF (reference sequence). CDR3 length: 15 amino acids. CDR3 sequence reads: CATSRGKGAGGKQYF. As DNA, the CDR3 is TGTGCCACCAGCAGGGGTAAAGGAGCGGGAGGCAAGCAGTACTTC.

This clonotype has just one count. J is TRBJ1-5 and V is TRBV10-3, with TRBD1 as a possible D gene (5 bases). V shed 0 bases and J shed 11 bases, with 14 bases lying between them. The CDR3 sequence is 14 residues long. Germline V gene sequence: CDR1 ENHRY, CDR2 SYGVKD. Here the CDR3 DNA reads TGTGCCATCAGTGAGTCAATTGGGGGAGGGTCCCAGCATTTT. Translating it yields CAISESIGGGSQHF.

This clonotype showed up many times. The rearrangement uses TRBV11-2 and TRBJ1-6; maybe TRBD1 (5 bases). The CDR3 consists of 16 residues. CDR1 and CDR2 from the germline V gene are SGHAT and FQNNGV. V lost 1 base and J 3 bases, leaving 10 bases between the germline ends. The CDR3 region is CASSLGGTNYNSPLHF. In DNA form, the CDR3 reads TGTGCCAGCAGCTTAGGAGGGACTAACTATAATTCACCCCTCCACTTT. Looking up the rest from reference TRBV11-2 and TRBJ1-6 gives the full variable domain: EAGVAQSPRYKIIEKRQSVAFWCNPISGHATLYWYQQILGQGPKLLIQFQNNGVVDDSQLPKDRFSAERLKGVDSTLKIQPAKLEDSAVYLCASSLGGTNYNSPLHFGNGTRLTVT.

As to this clonotype: Germline is not matched at one junction end, which may reflect a read error. This chain joins TRBV7-9 and TRBJ1-1, with D possibly TRBD1 on 6 matching bases. CDR3 size: 15 residues. From germline, CDR1 is SEHNR and CDR2 FQNEAQ (reference sequence). The CDR3 loop reads CASSSRGDGDTETFF. The CDR3 DNA follows: TGTGCCAGCAGCTCGAGGGGTGACGGGGACACTGAAACTTTCTTT.

The chain uses TRBV19 and TRBJ2-7, with D perhaps TRBD1 or TRBD2 (5 bases each). The CDR3 totals 15 residues. V gave up 3 bases and J gave up 4 bases, with 16 bases separating them. Germline CDR1 and CDR2: LNHDA and SQIVND (reference sequence). This CDR3 reads CASSMGGTAEYEQYF. The CDR3 nucleotides read TGTGCCAGTAGTATGGGTGGGACGGCCGAATACGAGCAGTACTTC.

This clonotype came up many times. The rearrangement joins TRBV25-1 to TRBJ2-7, with 9 bases matching TRBD1. V was clipped by 3 bases and J by 2 bases; unmatched bases: 2. Germline CDR1 is MGHDK and CDR2 is SYGVNS. CDR3 size: 14 residues. This CDR3 reads CASSEDRGAYEQYF. In DNA, the CDR3 is TGTGCCAGCAGTGAGGACAGGGGAGCCTACGAGCAGTACTTC.

This clonotype was seen ten or more times. The chain recombines TRBV11-2 with TRBJ2-7, with D possibly being TRBD2 (6 bases). V lost 5 bases and J lost 1, with 18 bases in between. This CDR3 is 16 amino acids long. Germline assignment: CDR1 SGHAT and CDR2 FQNNGV. CDR3 DNA sequence: TGTGCCAGCAGCGGGGGTGGTGGTAGCGGATCCTACGAGCAGTACTTC. As protein: CASSGGGGSGSYEQYF.

The rearrangement uses TRBV5-1 and TRBJ2-3, with TRBD1 matching 7 bases. The CDR3 runs 15 residues. V lost 0 bases to trimming and J lost 4 bases; unmatched junction nucleotides: 5. The germline gives CDR1 SGHRS, CDR2 YFSETQ. For the CDR3, the DNA is TGCGCCAGCAGCTTGGGGGGGACAGTGGCAGATACGCAGTATTTT. Translation: CASSLGGTVADTQYF.

V and J are TRBV12-3 or TRBV12-4 and TRBJ1-5, with 7 bases identical to TRBD1. This CDR3 is 17 amino acids long. V shed 5 bases, J shed 5 bases, and the junction held 15 bases outside the gene matches. CDR3 residues: CASSDNRLTGWDQPQHF. CDR3 nucleotides: TGTGCCAGCAGTGATAATCGCCTGACAGGGTGGGATCAGCCCCAGCATTTT.

Note on this clonotype: A much larger clonotype is one base distant, so this may be a read error. The chain employs TRBV6-1 and TRBJ1-2; 11 bases are shared with TRBD1. V gave up 6 bases and J gave up 8 bases; unmatched junction bases: 11. Per the germline V gene, CDR1 is MNHNS and CDR2 is SASEGT. There are 15 residues in the CDR3. The CDR3 sequence is CASSPPGQGAGGYTF. The CDR3 bases are TGTGCCAGCAGCCCACCCGGACAGGGGGCAGGAGGCTACACCTTC.

This rearrangement joins TRBV2 to TRBJ1-1; a possible D gene is TRBD1 (5 bases). This CDR3 has 14 residues. Germline lookup yields CDR1 SNHLY and CDR2 FYNNEI. Trimming removed 1 base from V and 3 bases from J, with 9 bases in between. CDR3 residues: CASSEGQGYTEAFF. The DNA for the CDR3 is TGTGCCAGCAGTGAAGGGCAGGGATACACTGAAGCTTTCTTT.

The chain links TRBV29-1 to TRBJ1-2, with D perhaps TRBD1 (6 bases). The CDR3 has 13 amino acids. Germline values: CDR1 SQVTM, CDR2 ANQGSEA. V was pared by 3 bases and J by 3 bases, with 11 bases between. CDR3 sequence reads: CSVDITGHYGYTF. The CDR3 DNA follows: TGCAGCGTTGATATCACAGGGCACTATGGCTACACCTTC.

This clonotype occurred many times. The chain's CDR3 is CSAGLGGGLTDTQYF. In nucleotides, the CDR3 is TGCAGTGCTGGCTTAGGCGGGGGACTCACAGATACGCAGTATTTT. The rearrangement uses TRBV20-1 and TRBJ2-3, with 7 bases that match TRBD2. The trim removed 5 bases at V and 2 bases at J, leaving 10 bases unmatched. The germline CDR1 and CDR2 sequences are DFQATT and SNEGSKA (reference sequence). This CDR3 is built from 15 residues.

The genes are TRBV19 and TRBJ1-5; possible D gene TRBD1, 5 bases. Looked up from germline, CDR1 is LNHDA and CDR2 is SQIVND (reference sequence). The V gene lost 2 bases and the J gene lost 7 bases, with 15 bases spanning the gap. This CDR3 is built from 15 residues. CDR3 sequence (DNA): TGTGCCAGTAGTATACTTACCGAAGGGGTACAGCCCCAGCATTTT. Translating gives CASSILTEGVQPQHF.

V and J are TRBV11-1 and TRBJ1-2; D possibly corresponds to TRBD1 (6 bases). The CDR3 extends over 16 amino acids. V lost 5 bases to trimming and J lost 5 bases, with 21 bases between them. In germline, CDR1 is SGHAT, CDR2 FQDESV (reference sequence). The CDR3 is CASSSSPGTSTYGYTF. In nucleotides, the CDR3 is TGTGCCAGCAGCAGCTCACCCGGGACAAGCACGTATGGCTACACCTTC. The whole variable domain, remainder taken from reference TRBV11-1 and TRBJ1-2, is EAEVAQSPRYKITEKSQAVAFWCDPISGHATLYWYRQILGQGPELLVQFQDESVVDDSQLPKDRFSAERLKGVDSTLKIQPAELGDSAMYLCASSSSPGTSTYGYTFGSGTRLTVV.

The chain's CDR3 is CASSMRGSYQPQHF. In DNA, the CDR3 is TGTGCCAGTAGTATGAGGGGCAGCTATCAGCCCCAGCATTTT. The chain joins TRBV19 to TRBJ1-5; perhaps TRBD1 as D (5 bases). The CDR3 covers 14 residues. Germline lookup yields CDR1 LNHDA and CDR2 SQIVND (reference sequence). V lost 3 bases and J lost 5, with 11 bases in between.

This clonotype was counted ten times or more. V gene TRBV12-3 or TRBV12-4 combines with J gene TRBJ2-5; weak D call: TRBD2 (6 bases). The V gene lost 1 base and the J gene lost 5 bases, with 14 bases spanning the gap. The CDR3 has 15 amino acids. The DNA for the CDR3 is TGTGCCAGCAGTTTAGTGATTAGCGGCTGGGAGACCCAGTACTTC. Its protein product is CASSLVISGWETQYF.

The chain uses TRBV24-1 and TRBJ2-4; no clear D gene. This CDR3 has 15 amino acids. Per the germline V gene, CDR1 is KGHDR and CDR2 is SFDVKD. V was pared by 5 bases and J by 0 bases, with 10 bases between. DNA of the CDR3: TGTGCCACCAGTGCTAGGGAACCAGCCAAAAACATTCAGTACTTC. It encodes CATSAREPAKNIQYF.

The sample holds many counts of this clonotype. The chain has TRBV9 and TRBJ2-7; 11 bases map to TRBD2. J lost 3 bases, V lost 4 bases, and 0 bases had no gene match. CDR1 and CDR2 from the germline V gene are SGDLS and YYNGEE. This CDR3 comprises 13 residues. DNA for the CDR3: TGTGCCAGCAGCCTAGCGGGGGGCTACGAGCAGTACTTC. It translates to CASSLAGGYEQYF.

The chain recombines TRBV7-8 with TRBJ1-2; 11 bases align to TRBD1. CDR3 length equals 13 residues. Germline CDR1 is SGHVS and CDR2 is FQNEAQ. Unmatched junction bases numbered 4, after V lost 5 bases and J lost 8 bases. CDR3 coding DNA: TGTGCCAGCAGCCCCCGGGACAGGGGGGGCTACACCTTC. Its protein is CASSPRDRGGYTF.

This clonotype was seen at least ten times. V usage is TRBV5-6 and J usage is TRBJ1-4, with TRBD1 identical over 9 bases. J lost 8 bases, V lost 4 bases, and 6 bases had no gene match. This CDR3 is built from 14 residues. Looked up from germline, CDR1 is SGHDT and CDR2 is YYEEEE. CDR3 sequence: CASSKQGASEKLFF. CDR3 nucleotides: TGTGCCAGCAGCAAACAGGGGGCGTCGGAAAAACTGTTTTTT.